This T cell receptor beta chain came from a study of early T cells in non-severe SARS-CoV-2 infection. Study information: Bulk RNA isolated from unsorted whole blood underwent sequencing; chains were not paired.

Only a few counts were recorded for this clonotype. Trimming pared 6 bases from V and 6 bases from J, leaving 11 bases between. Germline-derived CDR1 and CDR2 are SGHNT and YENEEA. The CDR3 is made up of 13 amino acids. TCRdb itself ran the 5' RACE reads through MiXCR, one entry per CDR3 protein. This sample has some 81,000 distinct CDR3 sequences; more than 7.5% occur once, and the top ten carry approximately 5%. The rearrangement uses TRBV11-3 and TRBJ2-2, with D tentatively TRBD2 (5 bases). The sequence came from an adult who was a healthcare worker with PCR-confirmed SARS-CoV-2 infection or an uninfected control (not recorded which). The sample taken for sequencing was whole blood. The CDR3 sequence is CASSQSGPGELFF. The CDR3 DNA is TGTGCCAGCAGTCAGAGCGGTCCCGGGGAGCTGTTTTTT.